A selection of T cell receptor beta chains follows, all from one sample in a study of PD-L1 blockade in urothelial cancer. Here immunoSEQ multiplex PCR was the method, and the copy in TCRdb shows in-frame clones only, minus some. The repertoire holds more than 30,000 clones, around four fifths seen once, with approximately 16% in the top ten. The source material was PBMCs, sampled around atezolizumab (anti-PD-L1) treatment. Receptors were obtained from a man aged 55-75 years with urothelial cancer. The CDR3 runs from the conserved cysteine through the conserved F or W. A D gene is named only where the DNA matches it firmly. Some rows mark clone size as missing; the rest say once, few, many or name a class of expanded clone.

d_gene	len	v_gene	abundance	j_gene	CDR3aa	CDR3nt
TRBD1	14	TRBV7-6	few	TRBJ1-2	CASSSGTGNYGYTF	TGTGCCAGCAGCTCCGGGACAGGGAACTATGGCTACACCTTC
TRBD1	13	TRBV7-9	medium-sized	TRBJ1-1	CASSSGQGTEAFF	TGTGCCAGCAGCTCAGGACAGGGGACTGAAGCTTTCTTT
.	13	TRBV15	.	TRBJ1-5	CATTKRVGQPQHF	TGTGCCACCACCAAGCGGGTTGGGCAGCCCCAGCATTTT
.	13	TRBV7-2	.	TRBJ1-2	CASSPRLSYGYTF	TGTGCCAGCAGCCCCCGGTTGAGCTATGGCTACACCTTC
.	11	TRBV2	.	TRBJ2-5	CASSAQETQYF	TGTGCCAGCAGTGCTCAAGAGACCCAGTACTTC
.	17	TRBV7-2	.	TRBJ2-2	CASSLARVRVGTGELFF	TGTGCCAGCAGCTTAGCGCGAGTGAGGGTTGGGACCGGGGAGCTGTTTTTT
TRBD1	14	TRBV5-1	.	TRBJ2-7	CASSRTGGDYEQYF	TGCGCCAGCAGCAGGACAGGGGGGGACTACGAGCAGTACTTC
TRBD1	14	TRBV19	.	TRBJ1-1	CASSMTGGAGEAFF	TGTGCCAGTAGTATGACAGGGGGCGCGGGTGAAGCTTTCTTT
.	16	TRBV4-1	many	TRBJ2-1	CASSQAFQDSYNEQFF	TGCGCCAGCAGCCAAGCATTCCAGGATTCCTACAATGAGCAGTTCTTC
TRBD1	19	TRBV27	.	TRBJ2-2	CASSRRRDRPPANTGELFF	TGTGCCAGCAGTCGTAGAAGGGACAGGCCTCCCGCGAACACCGGGGAGCTGTTTTTT
TRBD1	13	TRBV6-5	.	TRBJ1-5	CASTRDRGQPQHF	TGTGCCAGCACCAGGGACAGGGGGCAGCCCCAGCATTTT
.	15	TRBV28	.	TRBJ2-6	CASRIQGSGANVLTF	TGTGCCAGCAGAATCCAGGGAAGTGGGGCCAACGTCCTGACTTTC
.	14	TRBV9	.	TRBJ1-1	CASSPTVLNTEAFF	TGTGCCAGTTCACCGACAGTATTGAACACTGAAGCTTTCTTT
TRBD1	16	TRBV30	.	TRBJ1-2	CAWERVGQGTHYGYTF	TGTGCCTGGGAGAGGGTGGGACAGGGGACCCACTATGGCTACACCTTC
TRBD1	15	TRBV4-1	.	TRBJ2-5	CASSRAPGQQETQYF	TGCGCCAGCAGCCGAGCACCGGGACAGCAAGAGACCCAGTACTTC
TRBD2	15	TRBV28	.	TRBJ2-5	CASTPSIAGGKTQYF	TGTGCCAGCACCCCTTCGATTGCGGGGGGTAAGACCCAGTACTTC
.	13	TRBV2	.	TRBJ2-3	CASTGQHTDTQYF	TGTGCCAGCACCGGACAGCACACAGATACGCAGTATTTT
.	21	TRBV1	.	TRBJ2-7	CTSSQDTLAGGEELNTYEQYF	TGCACCAGCAGCCAAGATACCCTGGCGGGAGGGGAGGAACTTAACACCTACGAGCAGTACTTC
.	16	TRBV2	.	TRBJ2-2	CASSDALGSNTGELFF	TGTGCCAGCAGTGACGCTCTCGGTTCGAACACCGGGGAGCTGTTTTTT
TRBD2	16	TRBV7-2	.	TRBJ2-3	CASIPRGREGTDTQYF	TGTGCCAGCATTCCCCGGGGGAGGGAGGGCACAGATACGCAGTATTTT
.	13	TRBV7-2	.	TRBJ2-7	CASRLAGDYEQYF	TGTGCCAGCCGATTGGCAGGTGACTACGAGCAGTACTTC
.	17	TRBV7-6	.	TRBJ1-1	CASSLLSSSGKNLEAFF	TGTGCCAGCAGCCTCCTCTCCTCCTCAGGGAAGAACCTTGAAGCTTTCTTT
.	13	TRBV2	.	TRBJ2-1	CASSGSEGNEQFF	TGTGCCAGCAGTGGGTCGGAGGGGAATGAGCAGTTCTTC
.	16	TRBV7-6	.	TRBJ2-3	CASSPSNRASTDTQYF	TGTGCCAGCAGCCCCTCCAACAGGGCTAGCACAGATACGCAGTATTTT
TRBD1	15	TRBV2	.	TRBJ1-6	CASRAKTGPNSPLHF	TGTGCCAGCAGGGCCAAGACAGGGCCCAATTCACCCCTCCACTTT
TRBD1	16	TRBV7-2	.	TRBJ1-6	CASSPRLDRVNSPLHF	TGTGCCAGCAGTCCCCGTCTCGACAGGGTTAATTCACCCCTCCACTTT
TRBD1	14	TRBV10-2	.	TRBJ1-2	CASSESSGGYGYTF	TGCGCCAGCAGTGAGTCATCAGGGGGCTATGGCTACACCTTC
.	13	TRBV7-2	once	TRBJ1-1	CASSFRGTDEAFF	TGTGCCAGCAGCTTCAGGGGAACGGATGAAGCTTTCTTT
.	13	TRBV11-2	.	TRBJ1-4	CASSLAPQEKLFF	TGTGCCAGCAGCTTAGCCCCACAAGAAAAACTGTTTTTT
TRBD1	14	TRBV5-5	.	TRBJ2-7	CASSRDRPTYEQYF	TGTGCCAGCAGCCGGGACAGGCCAACCTACGAGCAGTACTTC
.	16	TRBV5-4	.	TRBJ2-2	CASSSEGRTYTGELFF	TGTGCCAGCAGCTCGGAGGGACGGACCTACACCGGGGAGCTGTTTTTT
TRBD1	15	TRBV11-2	.	TRBJ1-2	CASSLAQGAENGYTF	TGTGCCAGCAGCTTAGCACAGGGGGCCGAGAATGGCTACACCTTC
TRBD2	17	TRBV4-3	.	TRBJ2-1	CASSQDIGGSSYNEQFF	TGCGCCAGCAGCCAAGATATCGGCGGGAGCTCCTACAATGAGCAGTTCTTC
TRBD2	17	TRBV5-1	.	TRBJ2-1	CASSLGVTSGRYNEQFF	TGCGCCAGCAGCTTGGGCGTGACTAGCGGGAGATACAATGAGCAGTTCTTC
TRBD1	16	TRBV27	.	TRBJ2-5	CASSPGQGHKGETQYF	TGTGCCAGCAGTCCCGGACAGGGCCACAAAGGAGAGACCCAGTACTTC
TRBD1	18	TRBV18	.	TRBJ2-5	CASSPVRTGTGPQETQYF	TGTGCCAGCTCACCAGTACGGACCGGGACAGGGCCCCAAGAGACCCAGTACTTC
TRBD2	16	TRBV5-1	.	TRBJ2-7	CASSLGGTSGNYEQYF	TGCGCCAGCAGCTTGGGTGGGACTAGCGGGAACTACGAGCAGTACTTC
TRBD2	14	TRBV9	.	TRBJ2-1	CASSPGLARNEQFF	TGTGCCAGCAGCCCGGGACTAGCGCGCAATGAGCAGTTCTTC
.	13	TRBV13	.	TRBJ2-2	CASSTGLPGELFF	TGTGCCAGCAGCACAGGGTTGCCCGGGGAGCTGTTTTTT
TRBD1	14	TRBV4-2	.	TRBJ2-1	CASSQGQVDNEQFF	TGTGCCAGCAGCCAGGGACAGGTGGACAATGAGCAGTTCTTC
TRBD2	15	TRBV5-1	.	TRBJ2-7	CASSSRAGGTYEQYF	TGCGCCAGCAGCTCAAGAGCGGGGGGGACCTACGAGCAGTACTTC
TRBD1	14	TRBV10-3	.	TRBJ1-1	CAISTGEGNTEAFF	TGTGCCATCAGCACAGGGGAAGGAAACACTGAAGCTTTCTTT
TRBD1	12	TRBV28	.	TRBJ2-7	CAGGTGVGEQYF	TGTGCAGGGGGGACAGGGGTAGGTGAGCAGTACTTC
TRBD2	16	TRBV7-9	once	TRBJ2-7	CASSGGGGRELYEQYF	TGTGCCAGCAGCGGCGGGGGTGGGCGGGAGCTATACGAGCAGTACTTC
.	15	TRBV6-6	.	TRBJ2-7	CASSIDNLRNYEQYF	TGTGCCAGCAGCATCGACAACCTACGGAACTACGAGCAGTACTTC
.	14	TRBV5-1	.	TRBJ1-2	CASSPEQGSEGYTF	TGCGCCAGCAGCCCCGAACAGGGTTCGGAGGGCTACACCTTC
TRBD1	16	TRBV6-7	.	TRBJ1-5	CASSYLGQWGNQPQHF	TGTGCCAGCAGTTACCTGGGACAGTGGGGGAATCAGCCCCAGCATTTT
TRBD1	17	TRBV10-3	.	TRBJ2-3	CAISGGTGISSTDTQYF	TGTGCCATCAGTGGCGGGACAGGTATCTCTAGCACAGATACGCAGTATTTT
TRBD2	17	TRBV5-1	.	TRBJ2-7	CASSRGLAGGSSYEQYF	TGCGCCAGCAGCAGAGGACTAGCGGGAGGGAGCTCCTACGAGCAGTACTTC
TRBD1	13	TRBV6-6	.	TRBJ1-1	CASRMTGSTEAFF	TGTGCCAGCAGGATGACAGGGAGCACTGAAGCTTTCTTT